A single TCR beta chain is shown here with its context. An end of the junction differs from the germline gene, which may be a read error. The record originates from a study of blood T cell repertoires in COVID-19. Study information: PBMCs, B-cell-depleted T cells, or T cells provided the cDNA or gDNA that made up the material.

Germline assignment: CDR1 MNHEY and CDR2 SMNVEV (reference sequence). This CDR3 is 15 amino acids long. Authors' analysis steps: Reference gene primer amplification gave nucleated cell count estimates. Method: immunoSEQ multiplex PCR; TCRdb's copy keeps in-frame clones and lacks some. Clone size and V and J calls were adopted from that table, with D and trimming inferred from the DNA. The table shows tens of thousands of clones, with approximately 87% occurring only once. The rearrangement uses TRBV27 and TRBJ2-2, with D perhaps TRBD1 (6 bases). This TCR came from a human donor in a cohort sampled during active COVID-19. Source material: peripheral blood. This chain's CDR3 is CASLPKGDGHRGAVF. CDR3 nucleotide sequence: TGTGCCAGCCTACCTAAGGGGGATGGTCACCGGGGAGCTGTTTTT.